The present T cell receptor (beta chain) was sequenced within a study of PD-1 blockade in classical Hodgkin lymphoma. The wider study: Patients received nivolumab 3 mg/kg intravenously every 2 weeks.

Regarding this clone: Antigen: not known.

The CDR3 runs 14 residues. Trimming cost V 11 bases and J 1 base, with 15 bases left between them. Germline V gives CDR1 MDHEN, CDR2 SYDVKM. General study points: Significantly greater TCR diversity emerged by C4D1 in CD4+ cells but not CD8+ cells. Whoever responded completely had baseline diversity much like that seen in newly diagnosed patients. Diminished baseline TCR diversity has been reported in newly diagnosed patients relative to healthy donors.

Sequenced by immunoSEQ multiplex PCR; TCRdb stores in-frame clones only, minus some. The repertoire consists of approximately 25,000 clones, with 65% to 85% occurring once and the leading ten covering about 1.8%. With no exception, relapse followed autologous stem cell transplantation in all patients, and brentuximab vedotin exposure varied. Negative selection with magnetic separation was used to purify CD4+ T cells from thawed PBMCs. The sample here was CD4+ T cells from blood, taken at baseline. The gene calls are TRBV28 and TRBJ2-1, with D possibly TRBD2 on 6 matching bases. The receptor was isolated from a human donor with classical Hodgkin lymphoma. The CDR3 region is CAGQTAGSYNEQFF. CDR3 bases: TGTGCCGGGCAAACCGCGGGGTCCTACAATGAGCAGTTCTTC.